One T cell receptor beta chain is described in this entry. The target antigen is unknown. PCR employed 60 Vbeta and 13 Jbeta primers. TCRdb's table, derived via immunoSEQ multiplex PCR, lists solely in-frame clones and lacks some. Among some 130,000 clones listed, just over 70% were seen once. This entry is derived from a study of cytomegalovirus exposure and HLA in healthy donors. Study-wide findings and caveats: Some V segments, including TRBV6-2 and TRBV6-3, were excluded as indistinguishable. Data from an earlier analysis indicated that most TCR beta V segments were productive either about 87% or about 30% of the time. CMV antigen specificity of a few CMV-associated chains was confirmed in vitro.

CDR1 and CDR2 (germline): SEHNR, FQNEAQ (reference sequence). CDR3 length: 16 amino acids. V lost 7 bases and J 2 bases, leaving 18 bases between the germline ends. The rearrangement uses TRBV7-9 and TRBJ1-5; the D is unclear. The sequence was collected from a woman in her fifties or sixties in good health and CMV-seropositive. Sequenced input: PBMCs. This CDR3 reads CASTETQPDGNQPQHF. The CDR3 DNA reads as TGTGCCAGCACGGAGACGCAGCCCGATGGCAATCAGCCCCAGCATTTT.